This TCR beta chain was obtained from a study of long-term antiretroviral therapy in people with HIV (dated by TCRdb to between 2021 and 2024). About the full investigation: The earliest samples were collected roughly a decade before the 2015 WHO recommendation for immediate ART, at a time when ART was usually postponed until CD4 counts fell. A retrospective serial study tested whether ART initiation and durable HIV suppression were associated with changes in peripheral blood TRB repertoire composition and diversity. A total of over 150 cryopreserved PBMC samples came from 25 to 30 adults with confirmed HIV infection and were collected serially over a mean of about 6 years (range 1-12). Of the roughly 27 participants with HIV, approximately 11 were female. No cross-contamination during QIAcube processing was seen in test extractions of a monoclonal T-cell line run alongside 33 polyclonal samples.

Turning to this clone: Its antigen remains unidentified. No much larger clone exists at a distance of one base, and base qualities are not known.

Points the paper makes about the study in general: Narrower CDR3 length ranges were observed in HIV repertoires than in controls, and an antigen-experienced repertoire with only a slight naive shift after ART was suggested by the network structure. Since PBMC availability was limited, sequencing covered only the TCR beta chain, with no alpha chain pairing. Starting ART was linked to a significant rise in TRB diversity, yet even with long-term ART the diversity remained significantly lower than in transplant donor controls. The repertoire was dominated across all time points by expanded TRB clones identified before ART initiation, although this dominance was seen to fluctuate and to decrease in many PLHIV after ART. The samples span the years 2004 to 2017, and the ART regimens used may be less effective than current regimens. Because pre-ART samples had limited cell numbers, profiling was done on unsorted PBMC rather than on sorted CD4+ and CD8+ T cells. Inferences about post-ART repertoire changes are limited because no data were available on ART adherence, viral resistance or therapy changes.

To be included, a participant needed at least one PBMC sample from before ART initiation plus at least two post-ART samples. All participants with HIV were treated in the United States of America. Before DNA extraction, cryopreserved samples of about 0.95-11 million PBMC were thawed and then washed. At the time of the earliest PBMC sample, participants with HIV were aged between roughly 20 and 55 years. PBMC samples from each participant spanned 1-4 timepoints before ART initiation and 2-8 timepoints after ART initiation, with a median of 7 samples. For every participant, serial HIV viral load, CD4+ T-cell count, ART history and demographic data were obtained. A Qiagen kit on a QIAcube was used to extract genomic DNA from unsorted PBMC, with samples processed in batches of 12. The immunoSEQ hsTCRB v3.0 assay was used at survey level resolution to sequence the TRB variable region. A depth of roughly 35,000-50,000 T-cell genomes per sample was targeted for TRB sequencing. An Illumina MiSeq with a v3 150-cycle kit was used to sequence the pooled TRB libraries. From the authors' description of their analysis: Repertoire analysis ran in R within a reproducible Nextflow workflow covering QC, data transformation and analysis. LymphoSeq2, an R package for exploring AIRR-Seq data, was used to implement the custom analyses. A handful of samples yielding fewer than 5000 total TRB sequences were excluded, leaving around 190 analyzed HIV repertoires. Of the 180 to 200 retained HIV repertoires, roughly 61 were collected before and 120 to 130 after ART initiation. Each repertoire was downsampled to 5000 TRB nucleotide sequences, and summary statistics were averaged across 100 downsampling iterations. TRB sequences were retained for analysis only if CDR3 regions of at least seven amino acids were present. A Shannon entropy-derived clonality score and the Gini coefficient were used to measure diversity. Repertoire networks linked the top 5000 CDR3 amino acid sequences whenever two sequences differed by an edit distance of one. For TRB CDR3 amino acid sequences, GLIPH2 was used to predict antigen specificity groups and MHC restriction. To flag known CMV, EBV, HIV or tissue antigen associations, CDR3 amino acid sequences were matched against VDJdb and McPAS-TCR. Pre-ART, post-ART and control groups were compared with Wilcoxon signed-rank tests and Holm-Bonferroni correction. Here the immuneACCESS table is served through TCRdb, limited to in-frame sequences with V and J called. Missing clones are a known gap in these copies; in checked studies unresolved V genes cover under half, and the rest lacks a known reason. That table furnishes V, J and clone size, whereas the DNA furnished D and trimming. This sample comprises tens of thousands of clones, about 96% of them detected only once. The ten largest clones add up to about 2.5% of the sample.

Trimming takes 6 bases from V and 3 bases from J, and the germline ends sit 5 bases apart. The CDR3 sequence holds 10 residues, the cysteine and phenylalanine included. The sequence is cut down to CDR3 DNA, 30 bases in frame from base 1. CDR1 DFQATT and CDR2 SNEGSKA are derived from the germline V gene (reference sequence). The sequence derives from a woman in her 50s with HIV. Sequencing used unsorted PBMCs, obtained 3.7 years after starting antiretroviral therapy. The sequence is built from TRBV20-1 and TRBJ1-2, with the D gene call left open. The sequence in DNA is TGCAGTGCGAAGGACTATGGCTACACCTTC. Its amino acids are CSAKDYGYTF.